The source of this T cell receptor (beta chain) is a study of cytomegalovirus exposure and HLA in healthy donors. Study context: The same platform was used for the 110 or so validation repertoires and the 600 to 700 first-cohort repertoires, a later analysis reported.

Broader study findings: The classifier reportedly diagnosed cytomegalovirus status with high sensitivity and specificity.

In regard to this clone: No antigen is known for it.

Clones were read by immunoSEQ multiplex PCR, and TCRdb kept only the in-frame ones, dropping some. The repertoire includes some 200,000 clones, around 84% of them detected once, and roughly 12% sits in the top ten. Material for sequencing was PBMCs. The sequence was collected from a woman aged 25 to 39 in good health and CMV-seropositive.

The CDR3 coding sequence is TGTGCCAGCAGTTCCGGGACAGGAAAATATGATGGGCAGTTCTTC. This gives the protein CASSSGTGKYDGQFF. This chain links TRBV28 with TRBJ2-1, with TRBD1 identical over 8 bases. From germline, CDR1 is MDHEN and CDR2 SYDVKM. The J segment lost 12 bases and the V segment lost 4 bases, leaving 14 bases of the junction unmatched. The CDR3 runs to 15 residues.